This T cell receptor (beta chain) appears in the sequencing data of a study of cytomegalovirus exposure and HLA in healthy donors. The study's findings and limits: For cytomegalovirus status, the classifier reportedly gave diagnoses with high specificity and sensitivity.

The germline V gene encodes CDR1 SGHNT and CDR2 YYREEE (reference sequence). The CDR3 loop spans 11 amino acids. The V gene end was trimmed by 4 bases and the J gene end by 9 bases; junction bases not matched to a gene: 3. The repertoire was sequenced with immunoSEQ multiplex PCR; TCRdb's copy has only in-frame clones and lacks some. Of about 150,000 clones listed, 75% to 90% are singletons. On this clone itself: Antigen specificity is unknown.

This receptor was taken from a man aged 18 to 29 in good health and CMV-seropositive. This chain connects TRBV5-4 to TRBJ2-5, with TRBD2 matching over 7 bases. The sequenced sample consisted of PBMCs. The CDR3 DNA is TGTGCCAGCAGCCTCCGGGGGGCCCAGTACTTC. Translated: CASSLRGAQYF. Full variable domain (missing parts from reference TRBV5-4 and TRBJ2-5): ETGVTQSPTHLIKTRGQQVTLRCSSQSGHNTVSWYQQALGQGPQFIFQYYREEENGRGNFPPRFSGLQFPNYSSELNVNALELDDSALYLCASSLRGAQYFGPGTRLLVL.